Listed here are 19 T cell receptor beta chains from one sample, sequenced in a study of T cell responses to AZD1222 COVID-19 vaccine. The table came from immunoSEQ multiplex PCR; TCRdb's copy has only in-frame clones and leaves some out. This repertoire shows about 120,000 clones, roughly nine tenths found once; its top ten account for roughly 2.3%. The specimen comprised peripheral blood, sampled on day 0 of AZD1222 vaccination. These receptors originate from an adult in good health.

This chain joins TRBV5-4 and TRBJ1-1; 7 nucleotides agree with TRBD1. Germline V gene sequence: CDR1 SGHNT, CDR2 YYREEE (reference sequence). Trimming took 3 bases from V and 1 from J; bases not matched to a gene: 3. The CDR3 spans 14 residues. The CDR3 nucleotides read TGTGCCAGCAGCTGGGGACAGACGAACACTGAAGCTTTCTTT. It specifies CASSWGQTNTEAFF. The entire variable domain, with the rest obtained from reference TRBV5-4 and TRBJ1-1, is as follows: ETGVTQSPTHLIKTRGQQVTLRCSSQSGHNTVSWYQQALGQGPQFIFQYYREEENGRGNFPPRFSGLQFPNYSSELNVNALELDDSALYLCASSWGQTNTEAFFGQGTRLTVV.

This clone occurred once. The chain has TRBV27 and TRBJ2-2, with D tentatively TRBD2 (7 bases). Germline V gives CDR1 MNHEY, CDR2 SMNVEV (reference sequence). The CDR3 is 14 residues long. V shed 6 bases and J shed 2 bases, with 10 bases lying between them. The CDR3 region is CASRGGLNTGELFF. The CDR3 coding sequence is TGTGCCAGCAGGGGGGGGCTCAACACCGGGGAGCTGTTTTTT.

The chain employs TRBV11-2 and TRBJ1-3; TRBD1 aligns across 10 bases. The V gene's germline CDR1 is SGHAT and CDR2 FQNNGV. This CDR3 contains 15 residues. The J segment lost 3 bases and the V segment lost 5 bases, leaving 4 bases of the junction unmatched. CDR3 nucleotide sequence: TGTGCCAGCAGCAAGACAGGGGGCGATGGAAACACCATATATTTT. Amino acids: CASSKTGGDGNTIYF. The complete variable domain, with remaining parts taken from reference TRBV11-2 and TRBJ1-3, reads EAGVAQSPRYKIIEKRQSVAFWCNPISGHATLYWYQQILGQGPKLLIQFQNNGVVDDSQLPKDRFSAERLKGVDSTLKIQPAKLEDSAVYLCASSKTGGDGNTIYFGEGSWLTVV.

The chain is built from TRBV11-2 and TRBJ2-7; the D gene is possibly TRBD1 (6 bases). CDR3 length equals 15 residues. CDR1 is SGHAT, CDR2 FQNNGV, per germline. Trimming pared 5 bases from V and 5 bases from J, leaving 19 bases between. This chain's CDR3 is CASSPYRVKADEQYF. CDR3 DNA: TGTGCCAGCAGCCCGTACAGGGTGAAGGCGGACGAGCAGTACTTC.

This clone was seen a single time. The chain is built from TRBV7-9 and TRBJ1-5; no clear D gene. From germline, CDR1 is SEHNR and CDR2 FQNEAQ (reference sequence). The CDR3 has 14 amino acids. Trimming removed 1 base at V and 1 base at J, with 5 bases between. The CDR3 nucleotides are TGTGCCAGCAGCTTAGAGGGCAGCAATCAGCCCCAGCATTTT. Residues: CASSLEGSNQPQHF.

The chain uses TRBV6-5 and TRBJ2-7, with 7 bases identical to TRBD1. Germline trimming cut 5 bases from V and 2 bases from J; bases unmatched to any gene: 9. The germline V gene encodes CDR1 MNHEY and CDR2 SVGAGI. The CDR3 has 15 residues. The CDR3: CASSQTPGQPYEQYF. CDR3 in DNA: TGTGCCAGCAGTCAGACACCGGGACAGCCCTACGAGCAGTACTTC.

The chain has TRBV5-6 and TRBJ1-3, with D maybe TRBD1 (6 bases). Trimming took 3 bases from V and 0 from J, leaving 7 bases between them. Germline values: CDR1 SGHDT, CDR2 YYEEEE. This CDR3 has 14 residues. In DNA, the CDR3 is TGTGCCAGCAGCTCACAGGGCTCTGGAAACACCATATATTTT. Translation: CASSSQGSGNTIYF.

This sequence joins TRBV4-1 and TRBJ2-3; 8 bases line up with TRBD2. Per germline, CDR1 MGHRA and CDR2 YSYEKL. The CDR3 sequence is 16 residues long. The V segment lost 0 bases and the J segment 1 base; nucleotides outside the gene matches: 3. CDR3 sequence reads: CASSQDIGRGTDTQYF. The DNA for the CDR3 is TGCGCCAGCAGCCAAGATATCGGGAGGGGCACAGATACGCAGTATTTT.

The J gene is TRBJ1-5, the V gene TRBV2, with D possibly being TRBD1 (5 bases). The CDR3 runs 14 residues. Between the trimmed V and J ends, which lost 3 bases and 3 bases, there was a span of 9 bases. Germline-derived CDR1 and CDR2 are SNHLY and FYNNEI. The CDR3 DNA follows: TGTGCCAGCAGTGACCGGGACGTCAATCAGCCCCAGCATTTT. Translated, it gives CASSDRDVNQPQHF.

The CDR3 protein is CASSQTRGEQYF. CDR3 coding DNA: TGTGCCAGCAGCCAAACGAGGGGCGAGCAGTACTTC. The rearrangement links TRBV3-1 (or the pseudogene TRBV3-2) to TRBJ2-7; D possibly matches TRBD1 or TRBD2 (5 bases each). The length of the CDR3 is 12 residues. Per germline, CDR1 LGHDT and CDR2 YNNKEL (reference sequence). V was cut by 2 bases and J by 6 bases, with 8 bases left in between.

This clone was observed a handful of times. This chain uses TRBV30 with TRBJ2-7; D may be TRBD1 (5 bases). The CDR3 sequence is 13 residues long. Germline V gives CDR1 GTSNPN, CDR2 SVGIG (reference sequence). In DNA form, the CDR3 reads TGTGCAACCAGCCTGGGGCCCTCCTACGAGCAGTACTTC. Protein: CATSLGPSYEQYF.

This rearrangement joins TRBV6-5 to TRBJ2-3, with a weak D call TRBD1 (5 bases). The germline V gene has CDR1 MNHEY and CDR2 SVGAGI. The CDR3 is 13 amino acids. V was shortened by 6 bases and J by 3 bases, with 10 bases between the two germline ends. The DNA for the CDR3 is TGTGCCAGCAGCCCGACAGAAACAGATACGCAGTATTTT. This codes for CASSPTETDTQYF.

This clone was seen a single time. The chain employs TRBV24-1 and TRBJ2-1; 12 bases are a match to TRBD2. The J segment lost 6 bases and the V segment lost 5 bases, leaving 4 bases of the junction unmatched. Germline CDR1 reads KGHDR; CDR2 reads SFDVKD. CDR3 length: 15 amino acids. Here the CDR3 DNA reads TGTGCCACCAGTGGGGCTAGCGGGAGGGTCAATGAGCAGTTCTTC. Amino acid sequence: CATSGASGRVNEQFF.

The chain's CDR3 is CASSQEGGTSDNHPTDTQYF. In DNA form, the CDR3 reads TGTGCCAGCAGCCAAGAGGGGGGAACTAGCGACAATCATCCCACAGATACGCAGTATTTT. The V call is TRBV4-2, the J call TRBJ2-3, with 7 bases that match TRBD2. CDR3 size: 20 residues. The junction had 17 bases not matched to a gene; V was cut back by 0 bases and J by 2 bases. Germline V gene lookup returns CDR1 LGHNA and CDR2 YNFKEQ.

This clone was counted only a few times. CDR3 in DNA: TGTGCCAGCAGCCCCCGTAGAGGGAGTCAGAATGAGCAGTTCTTC. Translation: CASSPRRGSQNEQFF. V gene TRBV11-3 combines with J gene TRBJ2-1, with D possibly TRBD2 on 5 matching bases. The germline V gene has CDR1 SGHNT and CDR2 YENEEA. V gave up 5 bases and J gave up 7 bases, with 18 bases separating them. The length of the CDR3 is 15 residues.

The chain joins TRBV5-1 to TRBJ2-5; D may be TRBD1 (5 bases). CDR1 and CDR2 from the germline V gene are SGHRS and YFSETQ. V lost 3 bases, J lost 2 bases, and 14 bases lay in between. The CDR3 extends over 15 amino acids. The CDR3 sequence is CASSSHRIPQETQYF. The CDR3 DNA sequence: TGCGCCAGCAGCTCTCACAGGATTCCTCAAGAGACCCAGTACTTC.

This chain connects TRBV6-1 to TRBJ1-5, with D possibly matching TRBD1 (5 bases). V was shortened by 1 base and J by 4 bases, with 8 bases between the two germline ends. The CDR3 consists of 14 residues. Per the germline V gene, CDR1 is MNHNS and CDR2 is SASEGT. The CDR3 loop is CASSEGTWNQPQHF. CDR3 DNA: TGTGCCAGCAGTGAAGGGACATGGAATCAGCCCCAGCATTTT.

This clone was found once. This sequence joins TRBV9 and TRBJ2-3; 7 bases are a match to TRBD1. V trimming: 4 bases; J trimming: 0 bases; junction bases outside the gene matches: 8. This CDR3 has 16 residues. Looked up from germline, CDR1 is SGDLS and CDR2 is YYNGEE. The CDR3 here is CASSLRGTPSTDTQYF. CDR3 DNA: TGTGCCAGCAGCCTCAGGGGGACACCTAGCACAGATACGCAGTATTTT.

This clone appeared once. In DNA, the CDR3 is TGTGCCAGCAGCTTGGGGCCGCAGGGAGGTGATACGCAGTATTTT. Its protein product is CASSLGPQGGDTQYF. This chain joins TRBV5-4 and TRBJ2-3; D might be TRBD2 (6 bases). The CDR3 totals 15 residues. V gave up 0 bases and J gave up 6 bases, with 14 bases separating them. Germline CDR1 is SGHNT and CDR2 is YYREEE (reference sequence). Supplemented by reference TRBV5-4 and TRBJ2-3, the full variable domain reads ETGVTQSPTHLIKTRGQQVTLRCSSQSGHNTVSWYQQALGQGPQFIFQYYREEENGRGNFPPRFSGLQFPNYSSELNVNALELDDSALYLCASSLGPQGGDTQYFGPGTRLTVL.